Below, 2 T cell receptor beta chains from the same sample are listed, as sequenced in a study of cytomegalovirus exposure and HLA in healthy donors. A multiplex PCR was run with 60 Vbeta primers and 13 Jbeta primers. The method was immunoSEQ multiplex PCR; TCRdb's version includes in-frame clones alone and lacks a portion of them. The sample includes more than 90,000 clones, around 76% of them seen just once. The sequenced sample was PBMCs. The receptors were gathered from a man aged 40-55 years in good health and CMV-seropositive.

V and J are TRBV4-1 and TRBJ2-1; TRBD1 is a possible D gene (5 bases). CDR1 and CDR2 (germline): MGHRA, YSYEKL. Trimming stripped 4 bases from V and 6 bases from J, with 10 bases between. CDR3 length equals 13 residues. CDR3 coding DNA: TGCGCCAGCAGCCTACAGGCTCTCAATGAGCAGTTCTTC. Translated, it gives CASSLQALNEQFF.

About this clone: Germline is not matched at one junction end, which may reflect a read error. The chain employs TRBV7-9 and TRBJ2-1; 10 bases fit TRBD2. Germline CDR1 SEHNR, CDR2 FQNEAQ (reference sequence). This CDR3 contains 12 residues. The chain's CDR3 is CASSLDGLAGVF. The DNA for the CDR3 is TGTGCCAGCAGCTTAGATGGGCTAGCGGGGGTCTTC.